This TCR beta chain was identified in a study of cytomegalovirus exposure and HLA in healthy donors. Whereas donors were nominally healthy upon sampling, unrecorded immune exposures were probable. In regard to this clone: Antigen specificity is unknown.

The PCR made use of 60 Vbeta and 13 Jbeta primers. Clones were read by immunoSEQ multiplex PCR, and TCRdb kept only the in-frame ones, dropping some. The sample shows approximately 110,000 clones, nearly 75% of them seen only once. Study-wide findings and caveats: Cytomegalovirus-associated TCR beta chains were listed, numbering 164. Later analysis suggested links between common viral pathogens and several top significant clusters. An assumption of roughly uniform sequencing depth across donors underlay the presence/absence analyses.

The V end lost 5 bases, the J end lost 2 bases, and 10 bases lay between the germline ends. The CDR3 is 14 residues long. Germline-derived CDR1 and CDR2 are ENHRY and SYGVKD. Sequenced sample: PBMCs. The TCR was taken from a man aged 25-45 years in good health and CMV-seropositive. This chain uses TRBV10-3 with TRBJ2-1, with D possibly TRBD1 on 6 matching bases. The CDR3 is CAISLTGTYNEQFF. DNA for the CDR3: TGTGCCATCAGTCTGACAGGCACCTACAATGAGCAGTTCTTC.